This T cell receptor beta chain was captured in a study of T cell responses to AZD1222 COVID-19 vaccine. Study-level findings and limits: Just a handful of people given AZD1222 tested seropositive at baseline. Regions 160-218 and 743-854 dominated among vaccine-associated CD4 TCRs spanning spike. Vaccination with two AZD1222 doses was followed by a rise in Spike-specific TCR breadth and depth.

Analysis merged second doses at about 4 or about 12 weeks. Concerning this clone itself: Its matching antigen is unknown.

The data were produced by immunoSEQ multiplex PCR, yet TCRdb's version contains in-frame clones alone and is incomplete. The top ten clones hold 12% of a sample with tens of thousands of clones, 88% of them seen once. The specimen was peripheral blood, collected 28 days after the second AZD1222 dose. This TCR derives from an adult who received the AZD1222 COVID-19 vaccine.

CDR3 region: CASSYSDSQETQYF. DNA for the CDR3: TGTGCCAGCAGTTACTCGGACAGCCAAGAGACCCAGTACTTC. The chain links TRBV6-6 to TRBJ2-5; D may be TRBD1 (6 bases). Germline lookup yields CDR1 MNHNY and CDR2 SVGAGI (reference sequence). The CDR3 runs to 14 residues. V lost 0 bases to trimming and J lost 1 base, with 6 bases between them.